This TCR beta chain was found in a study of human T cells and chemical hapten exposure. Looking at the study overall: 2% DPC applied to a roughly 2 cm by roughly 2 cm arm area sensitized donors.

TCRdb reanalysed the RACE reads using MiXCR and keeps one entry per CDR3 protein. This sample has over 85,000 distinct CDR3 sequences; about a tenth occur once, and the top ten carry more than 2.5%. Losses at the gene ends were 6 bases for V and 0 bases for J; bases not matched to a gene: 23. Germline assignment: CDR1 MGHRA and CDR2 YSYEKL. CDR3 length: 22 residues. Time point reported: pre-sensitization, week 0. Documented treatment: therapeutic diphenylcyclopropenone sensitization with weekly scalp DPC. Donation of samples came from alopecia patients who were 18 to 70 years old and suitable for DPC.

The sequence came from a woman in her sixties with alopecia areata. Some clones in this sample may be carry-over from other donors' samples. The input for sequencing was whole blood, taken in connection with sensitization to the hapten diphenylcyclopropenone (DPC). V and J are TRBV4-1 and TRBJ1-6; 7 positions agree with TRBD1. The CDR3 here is CASSLQHLLVGQEHSYNSPLHF. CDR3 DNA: TGCGCCAGCAGTCTTCAACACCTCCTAGTAGGACAGGAACACTCCTATAATTCACCCCTCCACTTT.